The TCR beta chain described here comes from a study of blood T cell repertoires in COVID-19. Looking at the study overall: The study drew acute and convalescent COVID-19 samples from the United States, Italy and Spain.

Original analysis: Nucleated cell number was recorded as an estimate derived from reference gene primer amplification. Assay used: immunoSEQ multiplex PCR; TCRdb lists only in-frame clones, some missing. V, J and clone size were drawn from that table, and D and trimming were deduced from the DNA. This sample has roughly 61,000 clones; 80% to 95% occur once, and the top ten carry over 2%. The clonotype was recovered from a man aged 55-75 years with acute or convalescent COVID-19. The specimen was peripheral blood.

CDR3 protein: CASSFTGDYSNYGYTF. CDR3 in DNA: TGTGCCAGCAGTTTTACGGGGGATTATAGTAACTATGGCTACACCTTC. The genes are TRBV6-2 or TRBV6-3 and TRBJ1-2, with a possible D match to TRBD1 (5 bases). The CDR3 consists of 16 residues. Germline V lookup: CDR1 MNHEY, CDR2 SVGEGT. The ends were cut back, 4 bases at V and 1 base at J, with 16 bases in the middle.